This T cell receptor beta chain was recorded in a study of blood T cells in healthy people across ages. On this clonotype itself: Antigen: not known.

The CDR3 extends over 16 amino acids. The trim removed 3 bases at V and 2 bases at J, leaving 8 bases unmatched. Together with a sample-barcoded 5' primer, a J-beta primer mix was included in a second PCR lasting roughly 6 to 12 cycles. TCRdb ran MiXCR on the 5' RACE reads and lists one entry per CDR3 protein. The data show some 1.6 million distinct CDR3 sequences, with 34% seen just once and about 10% held by the top ten. Study results and caveats: Shifts in expanded clonotypes may have been confounded by donor CMV status, which was unknown. When one million T cells were used, diversity estimates were thought to be underestimates. With naive T cell percentage, TCR beta diversity showed a strong correlation.

Samples each yielded at least 6 micrograms of total RNA. The rearrangement joins TRBV12-3 or TRBV12-4 to TRBJ2-3; 7 bases line up with TRBD2. The sequence was collected from a woman in her 30s in good health. What was sequenced was blood. The CDR3 DNA follows: TGTGCCAGCAGTTTTCTCCCAGCGGGGCCCACAGATACGCAGTATTTT. It yields the protein CASSFLPAGPTDTQYF.